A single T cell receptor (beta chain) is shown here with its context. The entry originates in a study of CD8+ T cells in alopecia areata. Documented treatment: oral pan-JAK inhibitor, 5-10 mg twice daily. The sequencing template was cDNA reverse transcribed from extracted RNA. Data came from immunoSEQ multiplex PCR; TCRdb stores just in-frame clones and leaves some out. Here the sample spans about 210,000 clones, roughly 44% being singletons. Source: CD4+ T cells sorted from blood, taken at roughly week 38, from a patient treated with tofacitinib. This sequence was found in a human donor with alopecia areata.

The CDR3 nucleotides read TGCGCCAGCAAAACGGGCGCTAGCACAGATACGCAGTATTTT. Its translation is CASKTGASTDTQYF. This chain joins TRBV5-1 and TRBJ2-3; D remains unclear. Germline CDR1 and CDR2: SGHRS and YFSETQ. Trimming took 6 bases from V and 0 from J, leaving 11 bases between them. The CDR3 length is 14 residues.